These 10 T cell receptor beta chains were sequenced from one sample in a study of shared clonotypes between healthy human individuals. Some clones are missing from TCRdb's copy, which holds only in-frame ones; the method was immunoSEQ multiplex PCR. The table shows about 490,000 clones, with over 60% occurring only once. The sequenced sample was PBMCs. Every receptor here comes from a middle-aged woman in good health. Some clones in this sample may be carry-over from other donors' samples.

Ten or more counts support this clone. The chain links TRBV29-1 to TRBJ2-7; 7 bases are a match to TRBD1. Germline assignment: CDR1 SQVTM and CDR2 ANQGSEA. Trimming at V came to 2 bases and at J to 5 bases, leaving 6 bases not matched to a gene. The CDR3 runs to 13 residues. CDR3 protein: CSVERGQGDEQYF. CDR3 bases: TGCAGCGTTGAAAGGGGTCAGGGGGACGAGCAGTACTTC.

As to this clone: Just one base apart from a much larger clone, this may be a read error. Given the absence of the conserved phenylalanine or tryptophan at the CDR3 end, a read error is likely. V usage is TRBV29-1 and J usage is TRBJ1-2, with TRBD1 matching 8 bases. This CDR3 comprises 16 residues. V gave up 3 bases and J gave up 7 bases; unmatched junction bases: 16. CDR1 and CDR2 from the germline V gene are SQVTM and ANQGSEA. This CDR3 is CSVDYTTGEFKGGYTL. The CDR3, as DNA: TGCAGCGTTGACTATACGACAGGGGAGTTTAAGGGTGGCTACACCCTC.

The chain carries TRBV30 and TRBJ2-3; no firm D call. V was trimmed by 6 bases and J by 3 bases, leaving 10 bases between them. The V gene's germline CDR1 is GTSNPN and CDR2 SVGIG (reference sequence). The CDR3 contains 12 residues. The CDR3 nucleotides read TGTGCCTGTTCGGGCGTGACAGATACGCAGTATTTT. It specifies CACSGVTDTQYF.

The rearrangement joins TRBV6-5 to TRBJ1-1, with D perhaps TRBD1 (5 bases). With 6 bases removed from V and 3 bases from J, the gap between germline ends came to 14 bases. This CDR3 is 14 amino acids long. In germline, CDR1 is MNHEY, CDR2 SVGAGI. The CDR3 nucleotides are TGTGCCAGCAGGGTACGGGGGAGAGACACTGAAGCTTTCTTT. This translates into CASRVRGRDTEAFF.

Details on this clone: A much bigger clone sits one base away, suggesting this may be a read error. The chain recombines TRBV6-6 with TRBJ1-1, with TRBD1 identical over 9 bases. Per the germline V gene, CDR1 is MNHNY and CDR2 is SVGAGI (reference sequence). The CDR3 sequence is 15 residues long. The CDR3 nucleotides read TGTGCCAGCAGTTACAACAGGGGGCTTAACACTGGAGCTTTCTTT. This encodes CASSYNRGLNTGAFF.

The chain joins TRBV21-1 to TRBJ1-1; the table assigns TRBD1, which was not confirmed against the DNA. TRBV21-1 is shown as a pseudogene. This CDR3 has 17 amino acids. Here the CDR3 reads CASSKGRGGTEAPEAFF. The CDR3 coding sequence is TGTGCCAGCAGCAAAGGGAGAGGGGGGACAGAGGCGCCTGAAGCTTTCTTT.

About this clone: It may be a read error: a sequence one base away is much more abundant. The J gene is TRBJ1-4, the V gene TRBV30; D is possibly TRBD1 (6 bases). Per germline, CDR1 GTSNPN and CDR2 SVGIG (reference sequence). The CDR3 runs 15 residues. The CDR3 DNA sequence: TGTGTCTGGAGTTGGCTCGGGGGCACTAATGAAAAACTGTTTTTT. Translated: CVWSWLGGTNEKLFF.

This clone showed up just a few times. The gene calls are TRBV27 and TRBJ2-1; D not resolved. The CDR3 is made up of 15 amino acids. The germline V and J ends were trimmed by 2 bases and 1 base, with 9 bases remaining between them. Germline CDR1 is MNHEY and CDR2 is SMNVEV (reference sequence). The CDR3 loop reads CASSLIGYSYNEQFF. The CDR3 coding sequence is TGTGCCAGCAGTTTAATTGGTTATTCCTACAATGAGCAGTTCTTC.

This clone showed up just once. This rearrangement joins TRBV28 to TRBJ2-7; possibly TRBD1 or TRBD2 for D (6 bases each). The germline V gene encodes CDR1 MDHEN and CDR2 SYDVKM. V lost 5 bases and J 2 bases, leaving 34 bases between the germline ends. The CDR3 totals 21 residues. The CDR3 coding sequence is TGTGCCAGCAGTCCCCTAGAGGTTGGGGGGCGTTATTATATATTGACCTACGAGCAGTACTTC. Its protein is CASSPLEVGGRYYILTYEQYF.

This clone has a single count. CDR3 nucleotides: TGTGCCAGCTCACCCATGACAGGGGAGGGTTACACCTTC. Protein product: CASSPMTGEGYTF. The chain links TRBV18 to TRBJ1-2, with 8 bases lining up with TRBD1. The CDR3 covers 13 residues. V shed 3 bases, J shed 11 bases, and the junction held 8 bases outside the gene matches. CDR1 and CDR2 from the germline V gene are KGHSH and LQKENI.